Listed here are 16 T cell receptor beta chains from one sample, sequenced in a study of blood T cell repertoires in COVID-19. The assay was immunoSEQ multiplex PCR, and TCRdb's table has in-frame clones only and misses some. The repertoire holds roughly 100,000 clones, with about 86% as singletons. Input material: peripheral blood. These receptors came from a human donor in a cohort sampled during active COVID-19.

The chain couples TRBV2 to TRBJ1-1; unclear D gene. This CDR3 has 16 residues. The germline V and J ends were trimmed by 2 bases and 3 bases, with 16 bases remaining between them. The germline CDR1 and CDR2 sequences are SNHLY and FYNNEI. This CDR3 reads CASSEPQEGLDTEAFF. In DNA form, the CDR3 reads TGTGCCAGCAGTGAACCGCAGGAGGGATTGGACACTGAAGCTTTCTTT.

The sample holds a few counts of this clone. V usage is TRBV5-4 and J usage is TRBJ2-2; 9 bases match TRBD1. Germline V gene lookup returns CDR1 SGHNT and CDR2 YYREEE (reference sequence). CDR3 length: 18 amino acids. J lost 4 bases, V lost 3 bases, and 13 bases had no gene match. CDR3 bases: TGTGCCAGCAGCTCAAAACGGGACAGGGCTAAAGGCACCGGGGAGCTGTTTTTT. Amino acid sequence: CASSSKRDRAKGTGELFF.

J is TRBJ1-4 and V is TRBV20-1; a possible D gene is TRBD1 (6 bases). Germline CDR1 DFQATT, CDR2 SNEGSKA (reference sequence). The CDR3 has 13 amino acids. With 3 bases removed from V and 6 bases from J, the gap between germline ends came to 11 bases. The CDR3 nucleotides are TGCAGTGCTAGTGAGGACAGAGATGAAAAACTGTTTTTT. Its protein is CSASEDRDEKLFF.

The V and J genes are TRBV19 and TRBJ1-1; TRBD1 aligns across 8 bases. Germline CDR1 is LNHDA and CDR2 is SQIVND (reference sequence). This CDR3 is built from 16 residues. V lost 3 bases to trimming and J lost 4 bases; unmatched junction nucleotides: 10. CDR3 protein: CASSIPLGRGLTEAFF. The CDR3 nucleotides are TGTGCCAGTAGTATTCCCTTGGGCAGGGGGCTCACTGAAGCTTTCTTT.

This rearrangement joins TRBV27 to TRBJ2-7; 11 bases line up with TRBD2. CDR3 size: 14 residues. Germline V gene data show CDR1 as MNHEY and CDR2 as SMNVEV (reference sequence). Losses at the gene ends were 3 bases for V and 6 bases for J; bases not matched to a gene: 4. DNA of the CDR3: TGTGCCAGCAGTTTTAGCGGGAGGGCTCCCGAGCAGTACTTC. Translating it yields CASSFSGRAPEQYF.

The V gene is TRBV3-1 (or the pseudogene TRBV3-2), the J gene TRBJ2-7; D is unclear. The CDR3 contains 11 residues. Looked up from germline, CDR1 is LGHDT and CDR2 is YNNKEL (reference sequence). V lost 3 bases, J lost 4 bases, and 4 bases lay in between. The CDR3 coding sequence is TGTGCCAGCAGCCAGCGTTACGAGCAGTACTTC. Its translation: CASSQRYEQYF.

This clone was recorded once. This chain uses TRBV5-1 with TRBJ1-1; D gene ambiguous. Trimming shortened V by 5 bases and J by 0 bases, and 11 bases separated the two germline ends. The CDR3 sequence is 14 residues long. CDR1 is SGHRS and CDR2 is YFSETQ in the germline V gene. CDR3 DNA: TGCGCCAGCAGTTTAACAACAGTGAACACTGAAGCTTTCTTT. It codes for CASSLTTVNTEAFF. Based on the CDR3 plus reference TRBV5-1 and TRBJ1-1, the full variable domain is KAGVTQTPRYLIKTRGQQVTLSCSPISGHRSVSWYQQTPGQGLQFLFEYFSETQRNKGNFPGRFSGRQFSNSRSEMNVSTLELGDSALYLCASSLTTVNTEAFFGQGTRLTVV.

The CDR3 sequence is CASARLGTAYEQYF. The CDR3, as DNA: TGTGCCAGCGCCAGACTAGGGACCGCCTACGAGCAGTACTTC. V usage is TRBV7-2 and J usage is TRBJ2-7; D perhaps matches TRBD2 (6 bases). Trimming stripped 8 bases from V and 2 bases from J, with 16 bases between. The CDR3 is 14 amino acids. CDR1 SGHTA and CDR2 FQGNSA come from the germline V gene. Full variable domain (missing parts from reference TRBV7-2 and TRBJ2-7): GAGVSQSPSNKVTEKGKDVELRCDPISGHTALYWYRQSLGQGLEFLIYFQGNSAPDKSGLPSDRFSAERTGGSVSTLTIQRTQQEDSAVYLCASARLGTAYEQYFGPGTRLTVT.

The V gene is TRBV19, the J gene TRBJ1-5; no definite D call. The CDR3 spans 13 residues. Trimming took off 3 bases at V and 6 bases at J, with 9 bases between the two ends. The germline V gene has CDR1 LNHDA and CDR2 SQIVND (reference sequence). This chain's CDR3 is CASSIQIRQPQHF. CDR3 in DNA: TGTGCCAGTAGTATCCAGATTCGTCAGCCCCAGCATTTT.

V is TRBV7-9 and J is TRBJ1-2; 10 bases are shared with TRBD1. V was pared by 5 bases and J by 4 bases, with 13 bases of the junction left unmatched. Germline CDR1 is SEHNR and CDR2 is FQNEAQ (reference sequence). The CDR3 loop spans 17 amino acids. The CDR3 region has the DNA TGTGCCAGCAGCCTCAACAATATGGGACAGGGGATCTATGGCTACACCTTC. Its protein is CASSLNNMGQGIYGYTF.

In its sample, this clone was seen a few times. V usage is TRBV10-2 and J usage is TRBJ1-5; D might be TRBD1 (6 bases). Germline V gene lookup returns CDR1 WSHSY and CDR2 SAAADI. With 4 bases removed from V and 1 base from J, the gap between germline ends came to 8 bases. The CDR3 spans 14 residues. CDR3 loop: CASSVTGSNQPQHF. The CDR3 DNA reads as TGCGCCAGCAGTGTTACAGGGAGCAATCAGCCCCAGCATTTT.

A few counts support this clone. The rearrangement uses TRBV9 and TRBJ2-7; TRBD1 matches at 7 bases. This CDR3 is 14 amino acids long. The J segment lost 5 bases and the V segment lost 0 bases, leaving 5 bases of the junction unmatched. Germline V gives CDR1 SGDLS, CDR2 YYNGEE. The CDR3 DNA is TGTGCCAGCAGCGTAGAAGACAGGGTCCACGAGCAGTACTTC. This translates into CASSVEDRVHEQYF.

The CDR3 DNA follows: TGTGCCACCAGCAGAGATTGGAGGGGAGGGCGTCAGCCCCAGCATTTT. This translates into CATSRDWRGGRQPQHF. V is TRBV15 and J is TRBJ1-5; possibly TRBD1 for D (5 bases). Trimming removed 0 bases at V and 6 bases at J, with 15 bases between. The CDR3 extends over 16 amino acids. Germline V gene lookup returns CDR1 LNHNV and CDR2 YYDKDF (reference sequence).

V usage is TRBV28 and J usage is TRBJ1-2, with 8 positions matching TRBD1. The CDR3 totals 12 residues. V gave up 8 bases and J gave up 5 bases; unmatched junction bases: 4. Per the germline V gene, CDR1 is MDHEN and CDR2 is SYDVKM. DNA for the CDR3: TGTGCCAGCGTAACAGGGGGTTATGGCTACACCTTC. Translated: CASVTGGYGYTF.

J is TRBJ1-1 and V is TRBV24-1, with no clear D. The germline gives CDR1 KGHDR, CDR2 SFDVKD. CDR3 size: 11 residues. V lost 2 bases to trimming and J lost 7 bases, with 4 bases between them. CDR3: CATSDYGEAFF. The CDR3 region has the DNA TGTGCCACCAGTGATTACGGTGAAGCTTTCTTT.

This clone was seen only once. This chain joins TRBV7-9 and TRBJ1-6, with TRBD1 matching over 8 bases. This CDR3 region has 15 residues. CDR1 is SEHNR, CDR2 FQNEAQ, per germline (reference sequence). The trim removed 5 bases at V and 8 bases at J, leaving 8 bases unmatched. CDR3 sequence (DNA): TGTGCCAGCAGCGCTACAGACAGGGGACATTCACCCCTCCACTTT. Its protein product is CASSATDRGHSPLHF.